A single T cell receptor beta chain is shown here with its context. The antigen remains unidentified. The data are from a study of radiation and T cells in renal cell carcinoma. General observations from the study: Compared with controls, irradiated tumors showed greater TCR clonality. Intratumoral heterogeneity was not captured in these roughly 0.96 g regions.

Here immunoSEQ multiplex PCR was the method, and the copy in TCRdb shows in-frame clones only, minus some. This repertoire shows about 24,000 clones, under 65% found once; its top ten account for roughly a fifth. The germline V gene encodes CDR1 MNHEY and CDR2 SMNVEV (reference sequence). The length of the CDR3 is 14 residues. V lost 3 bases and J 0 bases, leaving 3 bases between the germline ends. Treatment reported: treatment-naive control, cytoreductive nephrectomy. Control samples are tumors resected by cytoreductive nephrectomy without prior radiation. The chain employs TRBV27 and TRBJ1-6, with D hard to call. This TCR was sampled from a human donor with renal cell carcinoma. The source material was tumor tissue, sampled from a patient whose treatment was nephrectomy without radiotherapy. This chain's CDR3 is CASSFSSYNSPLHF. Written as DNA, the CDR3 is TGTGCCAGCAGTTTTAGCTCCTATAATTCACCCCTCCACTTT.